This T cell receptor beta chain was sequenced during a study of Ad26.COV2.S vaccination and SARS-CoV-2 variants. Study as a whole: A participant enrolled in the COV1001 Ad26.COV2.S trial arm provided the sample. The study, taken as a whole, reports: Greater spike-specific TCR breadth was seen in vaccine recipients than in placebo recipients.

Documented treatment: approximately 18 received Ad26.COV2.S at low or high dose, single or two shots; about 5 received placebo; per-sample allocation not given. Day 63 following the first vaccine or placebo injection was when the samples were taken. An adult of 18-55 years in Boston served as donor. Built on an Ad26 vector, the vaccine expressed Wuhan-strain SARS-CoV-2 spike. The CDR3 totals 16 residues. From germline, CDR1 is SGHAT and CDR2 FQDESV (reference sequence). V lost 1 base and J lost 2, with 13 bases in between. The method was immunoSEQ multiplex PCR; TCRdb's version includes in-frame clones alone and lacks a portion of them. The sample holds 300,000 to 400,000 clones, around nine tenths seen once. In the case of this clone: Its specificity is not known.

J is TRBJ2-3 and V is TRBV11-1; a possible D gene is TRBD1 (6 bases). Sequenced material: peripheral blood, taken in a trial of Ad26.COV2.S vaccine versus placebo. This TCR was sampled from a person aged 18-65 years who received the Ad26.COV2.S COVID-19 vaccine or a placebo. CDR3 coding DNA: TGTGCCAGCAGCTTAGGGGGGCAGGTATTCACAGATACGCAGTATTTT. Translated, it gives CASSLGGQVFTDTQYF.